The 31 T cell receptor beta chains presented below share a single source sample, sequenced in a study of T-cell reconstitution after alpha-beta-depleted transplantation in children. Preparation of the TCRbeta library involved a method that used unique molecular identifiers. Each CDR3 protein gets one entry after TCRdb re-called the PCR reads with MiXCR. The sample includes 480,000 or so distinct CDR3 sequences, about 11% seen only once; the top ten take around 2%. The source was PBMCs, collected before TCRalphabeta/CD19-depleted stem cell transplant. The origin of the receptors is a child aged 2 to 15 with inherited bone marrow failure, due to receive a stem cell transplant.

At least ten counts were recorded for this clonotype. The chain employs TRBV29-1 and TRBJ2-7, with 10 bases that match TRBD1. V lost 7 bases, J lost 5 bases, and 11 bases stayed unmatched. Germline V CDR1 and CDR2: SQVTM, ANQGSEA. This CDR3 has 14 amino acids. CDR3 nucleotides: TGCAGCGCCTGCTACCGGGACAGGGGACACGAGCAGTACTTC. Its protein is CSACYRDRGHEQYF.

This clonotype was observed a few times. The V gene is TRBV20-1, the J gene TRBJ2-1; D is possibly TRBD1 or TRBD2 (5 bases each). There are 14 residues in the CDR3. Per germline, CDR1 DFQATT and CDR2 SNEGSKA (reference sequence). Trimming stripped 3 bases from V and 4 bases from J, with 13 bases between. CDR3 sequence: CSARGDGRYNEQFF. The CDR3 DNA reads TGCAGTGCTAGGGGGGATGGGAGATACAATGAGCAGTTCTTC.

This clonotype was seen at least ten times. This chain links TRBV28 with TRBJ2-2, with TRBD2 matching 8 bases. This CDR3 is 17 amino acids long. Germline V CDR1 and CDR2: MDHEN, SYDVKM. The ends lost 5 bases at V and 6 bases at J; junction bases unmatched: 14. This CDR3 reads CASSLPPISGSAGELFF. DNA for the CDR3: TGTGCCAGCAGTCTGCCCCCTATCAGCGGGAGCGCCGGGGAGCTGTTTTTT.

There are many counts of this clonotype. The V and J genes are TRBV27 and TRBJ1-1; D remains unclear. The CDR3 loop spans 14 amino acids. Germline loops: CDR1 MNHEY, CDR2 SMNVEV (reference sequence). V lost 8 bases and J 0 bases, leaving 13 bases between the germline ends. This CDR3 reads CASFPGVVNTEAFF. DNA for the CDR3: TGTGCCAGCTTTCCAGGAGTTGTGAACACTGAAGCTTTCTTT.

This clonotype was picked up many times. The rearrangement links TRBV4-3 to TRBJ2-2; D is uncertain. The V gene lost 1 base and the J gene lost 7 bases, with 7 bases spanning the gap. Germline CDR1 LGHNA, CDR2 YSLEER. The CDR3 covers 13 residues. CDR3 region: CASSQGGIGELFF. The CDR3 DNA follows: TGCGCCAGCAGCCAAGGGGGAATCGGGGAGCTGTTTTTT.

With regard to this clonotype: A much larger clone differs by one base, so this may be a read error. The V gene is TRBV7-6, the J gene TRBJ2-7; 9 bases are a match to TRBD2. The CDR3 is 15 residues long. Trimming at V came to 2 bases and at J to 1 base, leaving 3 bases not matched to a gene. Germline V lookup: CDR1 SGHVS, CDR2 FNYEAQ. The CDR3 region has the DNA TGTGCCAGCAGCTTATATAGCGGGGGTTCCTACGAGCAGTACTTC. This gives the protein CASSLYSGGSYEQYF.

This clonotype was seen more than once but under ten times. V and J are TRBV18 and TRBJ2-1, with 7 bases that match TRBD2. J lost 6 bases, V lost 2 bases, and 7 bases had no gene match. This CDR3 has 15 amino acids. Germline CDR1 reads KGHSH; CDR2 reads LQKENI. DNA for the CDR3: TGTGCCAGCTCACCAGGCGGGAGCTGGGGCAATGAGCAGTTCTTC. As protein: CASSPGGSWGNEQFF.

This clonotype has a count of ten or more. CDR3 coding DNA: TGTGCCAGCAGCCGGGACACGACAGATACGCAGTATTTT. The encoded protein is CASSRDTTDTQYF. The chain uses TRBV6-2 or TRBV6-3 and TRBJ2-3, with D possibly matching TRBD1 (6 bases). The germline V gene has CDR1 MNHEY and CDR2 SVGEGT. The CDR3 totals 13 residues. V lost 6 bases and J lost 3, with 10 bases in between.

This clonotype was recorded many times. The chain employs TRBV15 and TRBJ1-2, with 7 positions matching TRBD1. The germline V gene has CDR1 LNHNV and CDR2 YYDKDF (reference sequence). Germline trimming cut 0 bases from V and 8 bases from J; bases unmatched to any gene: 3. The CDR3 length is 13 residues. The CDR3 DNA reads TGTGCCACCAGCAGAGATCGAGGGGGCGGCTACACCTTC. This sequence encodes CATSRDRGGGYTF.

In this sample, this clonotype turned up many times. The chain's CDR3 is CSVAGQVSQQYIQYF. As DNA, the CDR3 is TGCAGCGTTGCCGGACAGGTTTCCCAGCAGTACATTCAGTACTTC. The genes are TRBV29-1 and TRBJ2-4, with TRBD1 matching over 7 bases. V trimming: 4 bases; J trimming: 8 bases; junction bases outside the gene matches: 14. Germline values: CDR1 SQVTM, CDR2 ANQGSEA. The CDR3 length is 15 residues.

Only a few counts were recorded for this clonotype. This chain connects TRBV12-3 or TRBV12-4 to TRBJ2-2; D gene unclear. The germline V and J ends were trimmed by 6 bases and 0 bases, with 11 bases remaining between them. The CDR3 contains 15 residues. For the CDR3, the DNA is TGTGCCAGCAGCCCAAACCGGCCGAACACCGGGGAGCTGTTTTTT. Translation gives CASSPNRPNTGELFF.

To note about this clonotype: The CDR3 ends on some other residue instead of the conserved phenylalanine or tryptophan, so this is likely a read error. This chain joins TRBV5-1 and TRBJ2-7, with a weak D call TRBD2 (5 bases). V was clipped by 2 bases and J by 2 bases, with 11 bases between them. CDR1 is SGHRS, CDR2 YFSETQ, per germline. This CDR3 is 14 amino acids long. CDR3 sequence reads: CASSFGVGAYEQYY. CDR3 nucleotides: TGCGCCAGCAGCTTCGGGGTAGGTGCCTACGAGCAGTACTAC.

CDR3: CASSQDLPGTPLHF. The CDR3 DNA reads TGCGCCAGCAGCCAAGACTTGCCGGGAACACCCCTCCACTTT. V and J are TRBV4-3 and TRBJ1-6; D gene unclear. The CDR3 spans 14 residues. Looked up from germline, CDR1 is LGHNA and CDR2 is YSLEER. V gave up 0 bases and J gave up 11 bases, with 11 bases separating them.

The sample holds a few counts of this clonotype. This sequence joins TRBV28 and TRBJ2-3; D remains unclear. V lost 1 base to trimming and J lost 3 bases, with 14 bases between them. The CDR3 totals 16 residues. The germline V gene has CDR1 MDHEN and CDR2 SYDVKM. Written as DNA, the CDR3 is TGTGCCAGCAGTTTATCGGCTAACCGTCAGACAGATACGCAGTATTTT. As protein: CASSLSANRQTDTQYF.

This clonotype was found many times. The J gene is TRBJ2-3, the V gene TRBV9; no reliable D call. V was pared by 6 bases and J by 5 bases, with 13 bases between. Germline CDR1 SGDLS, CDR2 YYNGEE. This CDR3 is built from 13 residues. In DNA form, the CDR3 reads TGTGCCAGCACCAACCTAGAGGTAGATACGCAGTATTTT. Protein sequence: CASTNLEVDTQYF.

The sample holds many counts of this clonotype. The chain joins TRBV12-3 or TRBV12-4 to TRBJ1-2; D unresolved. This CDR3 contains 12 residues. The V end was cut by 5 bases, the J end by 5 bases, with 9 bases between. The CDR3 sequence is CASSPGRYGYTF. The DNA for the CDR3 is TGTGCCAGCAGTCCCGGACGGTATGGCTACACCTTC.

This clonotype was observed a handful of times. The chain carries TRBV3-1 and TRBJ1-5; TRBD1 aligns across 7 bases. CDR1 is LGHDT, CDR2 YNNKEL, per germline (reference sequence). The V and J ends lost 0 bases and 6 bases, in that order; junction bases with no gene match: 5. The CDR3 loop spans 15 amino acids. The CDR3 sequence: CASSQDVTGSQPQHF. The DNA for the CDR3 is TGTGCCAGCAGCCAAGATGTGACAGGGAGTCAGCCCCAGCATTTT.

At least ten counts were recorded for this clonotype. The rearrangement joins TRBV19 to TRBJ2-3, with 12 bases aligning to TRBD2. The CDR3 runs 16 residues. The V gene's germline CDR1 is LNHDA and CDR2 SQIVND (reference sequence). V was pared by 4 bases and J by 2 bases, with 4 bases of the junction left unmatched. CDR3 amino acids: CASSTGLAGTTDTQYF. The CDR3 DNA reads as TGTGCCAGTAGTACCGGACTAGCGGGGACCACAGATACGCAGTATTTT.

The sample holds a few counts of this clonotype. The chain recombines TRBV12-3 or TRBV12-4 with TRBJ2-1; weak D call: TRBD2 (5 bases). The CDR3 sequence is 14 residues long. Trimming left V 3 bases short and J 7 bases short, with 13 bases between. The CDR3 DNA sequence: TGTGCCAGCAGTTTTGTGGGAGCGACGAATGAGCAGTTCTTC. It encodes CASSFVGATNEQFF.

This clonotype was detected ten times or more. This sequence joins TRBV11-2 and TRBJ2-1; D might be TRBD1 or TRBD2, each matching 5 bases. Trimming removed 2 bases from V and 4 bases from J, with 21 bases in between. Germline V lookup: CDR1 SGHAT, CDR2 FQNNGV. The CDR3 runs to 18 residues. CDR3 sequence (DNA): TGTGCCAGCAGCTTATATGGGGACGGGCGGGCTCGTTACAATGAGCAGTTCTTC. Protein sequence: CASSLYGDGRARYNEQFF.

In its sample, this clonotype was seen many times. This chain links TRBV15 with TRBJ2-1; 9 nucleotides align to TRBD2. V was pared by 2 bases and J by 9 bases, with 11 bases of the junction left unmatched. This CDR3 comprises 16 residues. Germline lookup yields CDR1 LNHNV and CDR2 YYDKDF (reference sequence). The CDR3 region is CATSRKGGTSFTEQFF. CDR3 sequence (DNA): TGTGCCACCAGCAGAAAAGGGGGGACTAGCTTTACTGAGCAGTTCTTC. Based on the CDR3 plus reference TRBV15 and TRBJ2-1, the full variable domain is DAMVIQNPRYQVTQFGKPVTLSCSQTLNHNVMYWYQQKSSQAPKLLFHYYDKDFNNEADTPDNFQSRRPNTSFCFLDIRSPGLGDTAMYLCATSRKGGTSFTEQFFGPGTRLTVL.

The table lists this clonotype with many counts. The J gene is TRBJ1-5, the V gene TRBV11-2, with D possibly being TRBD1 (5 bases). Trimming pared 1 base from V and 9 bases from J, leaving 28 bases between. CDR1 is SGHAT and CDR2 is FQNNGV in the germline V gene. The CDR3 extends over 19 amino acids. CDR3 coding DNA: TGTGCCAGCAGCTTAGGGGATCCCATCGGGGGTAAAATCCCGGGGCCCCAGCATTTT. It is translated as CASSLGDPIGGKIPGPQHF.

The chain links TRBV20-1 to TRBJ2-3, with 10 bases matching TRBD2. Germline lookup yields CDR1 DFQATT and CDR2 SNEGSKA (reference sequence). With V trimmed by 3 bases and J by 6 bases, 21 bases remained unmatched. The CDR3 totals 19 residues. CDR3 sequence reads: CSASRHPSGREVMVDTQYF. Written as DNA, the CDR3 is TGCAGTGCTAGCCGCCACCCTAGCGGGAGAGAGGTAATGGTGGATACGCAGTATTTT.

In its sample, this clonotype was seen many times. The chain links TRBV6-1 to TRBJ1-2; weak D call: TRBD1 (5 bases). Germline loops: CDR1 MNHNS, CDR2 SASEGT. The length of the CDR3 is 14 residues. V shed 6 bases and J shed 5 bases, with 16 bases lying between them. The CDR3 bases are TGTGCCAGCAGGGCCGCAGCTCGGACATATGGCTACACCTTC. It translates to CASRAAARTYGYTF.

Points on this clonotype: This may come from a read error, since a much larger clone is one base off. The chain uses TRBV29-1 and TRBJ2-7; D perhaps matches TRBD1 (5 bases). In germline, CDR1 is SQVTM, CDR2 ANQGSEA. Trimming shortened V by 4 bases and J by 3 bases, and 25 bases separated the two germline ends. There are 17 residues in the CDR3. CDR3 bases: TGCAGCGTTGTAGGGGCGGTCTCCTCCGGGCAGGTCTACGAGCAGTACTTC. Its protein is CSVVGAVSSGQVYEQYF.

This clonotype has ten or more counts. V gene TRBV9 combines with J gene TRBJ2-7, with 9 bases that match TRBD1. CDR3 length: 16 amino acids. J was trimmed by 2 bases and V by 4 bases; bases with no gene match: 10. Germline-derived CDR1 and CDR2 are SGDLS and YYNGEE. CDR3 DNA sequence: TGTGCCAGCAGCTCCCTGCCGGGACAGGGTCCCTACGAGCAGTACTTC. Amino acid sequence: CASSSLPGQGPYEQYF.

The genes are TRBV18 and TRBJ2-7; 7 nucleotides line up with TRBD2. This CDR3 contains 14 residues. Germline CDR1 and CDR2: KGHSH and LQKENI. Trimming removed 1 base from V and 7 bases from J; junction bases left unmatched: 7. In DNA, the CDR3 is TGTGCCAGCTCACCACGGACTAGTACGCAGGAGCAGTACTTC. This sequence encodes CASSPRTSTQEQYF. Using reference TRBV18 and TRBJ2-7 for the parts outside the CDR3, the full variable domain is NAGVMQNPRHLVRRRGQEARLRCSPMKGHSHVYWYRQLPEEGLKFMVYLQKENIIDESGMPKERFSAEFPKEGPSILRIQQVVRGDSAAYFCASSPRTSTQEQYFGPGTRLTVT.

The J gene is TRBJ2-7, the V gene TRBV27; 10 positions agree with TRBD2. The germline gives CDR1 MNHEY, CDR2 SMNVEV (reference sequence). The CDR3 totals 14 residues. With 8 bases clipped from V and 8 bases from J, the junction kept 12 bases outside the gene matches. As DNA, the CDR3 is TGTGCCAGCTCGACTAGCGGGTACCTACGACAGCAGTACTTC. It encodes CASSTSGYLRQQYF.

This clonotype was seen at least ten times. J is TRBJ2-3 and V is TRBV5-1; no clear D gene. V lost 0 bases, J lost 2 bases, and 10 bases lay in between. The CDR3 is made up of 15 amino acids. The germline V gene encodes CDR1 SGHRS and CDR2 YFSETQ. Written as DNA, the CDR3 is TGCGCCAGCAGCTTGGCCAACGGAAACACAGATACGCAGTATTTT. This gives the protein CASSLANGNTDTQYF.

At least ten counts were recorded for this clonotype. The chain links TRBV10-3 to TRBJ1-1; D is undetermined. Trimming removed 6 bases at V and 0 bases at J, with 11 bases between. This CDR3 comprises 14 residues. CDR1 ENHRY and CDR2 SYGVKD come from the germline V gene. The CDR3 region has the DNA TGTGCCATCAGCTTACACGATATGAACACTGAAGCTTTCTTT. Encoded protein: CAISLHDMNTEAFF.

This chain links TRBV7-9 with TRBJ2-1; 9 bases map to TRBD2. Germline loops: CDR1 SEHNR, CDR2 FQNEAQ (reference sequence). CDR3 length equals 16 residues. V lost 7 bases, J lost 3 bases, and 10 bases stayed unmatched. CDR3 in DNA: TGTGCCAGCAACGTCCTTAGCGGGAGCGGCTACAATGAGCAGTTCTTC. Protein: CASNVLSGSGYNEQFF.